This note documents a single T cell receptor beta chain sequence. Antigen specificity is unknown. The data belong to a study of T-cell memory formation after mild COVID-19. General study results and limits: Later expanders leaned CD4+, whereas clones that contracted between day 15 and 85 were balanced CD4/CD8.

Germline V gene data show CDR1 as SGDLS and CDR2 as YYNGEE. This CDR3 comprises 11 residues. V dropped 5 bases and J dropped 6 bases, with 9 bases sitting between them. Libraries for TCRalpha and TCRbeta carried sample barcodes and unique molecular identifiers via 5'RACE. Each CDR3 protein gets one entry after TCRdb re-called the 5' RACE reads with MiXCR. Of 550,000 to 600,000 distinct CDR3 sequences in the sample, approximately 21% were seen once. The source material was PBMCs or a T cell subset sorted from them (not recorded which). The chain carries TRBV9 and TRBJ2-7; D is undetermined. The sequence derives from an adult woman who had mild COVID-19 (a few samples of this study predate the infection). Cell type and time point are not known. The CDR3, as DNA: TGTGCCAGCAGTAAGGGTGTCGAGCAGTACTTC. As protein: CASSKGVEQYF. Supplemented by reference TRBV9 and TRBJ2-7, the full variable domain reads DSGVTQTPKHLITATGQRVTLRCSPRSGDLSVYWYQQSLDQGLQFLIQYYNGEERAKGNILERFSAQQFPDLHSELNLSSLELGDSALYFCASSKGVEQYFGPGTRLTVT.